This TCR beta chain was profiled in a study of PD-1 blockade in classical Hodgkin lymphoma. TCRdb's copy holds only in-frame clones and misses some; the assay was immunoSEQ multiplex PCR. Of around 60,000 clones listed, about 89% are singletons. Regarding time point: cycle 4 day 1 (C4D1), after 5 to 7 weeks of nivolumab. Brentuximab vedotin exposure varied among the patients, all of whom had relapsed after autologous stem cell transplantation. The sample in question was peripheral blood mononuclear cells (PBMCs), obtained before the fourth cycle of nivolumab. The sequence was obtained from a human donor with classical Hodgkin lymphoma.

CDR3 in amino acids: CASSMGQGVGYTF. The DNA for the CDR3 is TGTGCCAGTAGTATGGGCCAGGGAGTCGGCTACACCTTC. This rearrangement joins TRBV19 to TRBJ1-2; D perhaps matches TRBD1 (5 bases). The germline gives CDR1 LNHDA, CDR2 SQIVND (reference sequence). The CDR3 extends over 13 amino acids. V gave up 3 bases and J gave up 8 bases, with 13 bases separating them. Using reference TRBV19 and TRBJ1-2 for the parts outside the CDR3, the full variable domain is DGGITQSPKYLFRKEGQNVTLSCEQNLNHDAMYWYRQDPGQGLRLIYYSQIVNDFQKGDIAEGYSVSREKKESFPLTVTSAQKNPTAFYLCASSMGQGVGYTFGSGTRLTVV.